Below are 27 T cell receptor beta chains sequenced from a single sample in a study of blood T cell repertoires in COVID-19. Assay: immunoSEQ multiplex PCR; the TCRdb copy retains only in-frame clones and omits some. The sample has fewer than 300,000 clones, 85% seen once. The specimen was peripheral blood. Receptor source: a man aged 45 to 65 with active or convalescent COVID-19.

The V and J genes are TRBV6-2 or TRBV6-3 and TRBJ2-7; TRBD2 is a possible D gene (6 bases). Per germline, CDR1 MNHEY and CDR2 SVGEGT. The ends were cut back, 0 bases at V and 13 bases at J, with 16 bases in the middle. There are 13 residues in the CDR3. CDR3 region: CASSYSWRESSYF. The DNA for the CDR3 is TGTGCCAGCAGTTACTCTTGGAGGGAGTCAAGTTACTTC.

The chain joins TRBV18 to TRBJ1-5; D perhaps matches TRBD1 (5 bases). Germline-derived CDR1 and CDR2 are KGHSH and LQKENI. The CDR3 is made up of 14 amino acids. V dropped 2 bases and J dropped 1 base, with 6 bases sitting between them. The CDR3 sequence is CASSPGQSNQPQHF. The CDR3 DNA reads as TGTGCCAGCTCACCAGGACAAAGCAATCAGCCCCAGCATTTT.

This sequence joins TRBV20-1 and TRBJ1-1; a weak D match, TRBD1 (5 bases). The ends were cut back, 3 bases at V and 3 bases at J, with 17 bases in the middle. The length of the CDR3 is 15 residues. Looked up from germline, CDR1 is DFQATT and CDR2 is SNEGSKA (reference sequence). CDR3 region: CSASSFRQMDTEAFF. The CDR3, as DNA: TGCAGTGCTAGTAGTTTTAGACAGATGGACACTGAAGCTTTCTTT.

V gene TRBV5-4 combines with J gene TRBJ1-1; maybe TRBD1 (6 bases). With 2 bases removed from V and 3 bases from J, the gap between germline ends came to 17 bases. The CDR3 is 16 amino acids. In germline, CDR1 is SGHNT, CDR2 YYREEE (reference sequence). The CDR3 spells CASSLLGGGLYTEAFF. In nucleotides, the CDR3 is TGTGCCAGCAGCTTATTAGGTGGGGGCCTGTACACTGAAGCTTTCTTT.

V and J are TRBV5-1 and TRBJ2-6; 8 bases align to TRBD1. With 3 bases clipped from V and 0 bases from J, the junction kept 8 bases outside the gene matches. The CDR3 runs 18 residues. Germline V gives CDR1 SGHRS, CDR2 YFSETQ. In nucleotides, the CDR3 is TGCGCCAGCAGCTCGGACAGGGATATTAGCTCTGGGGCCAACGTCCTGACTTTC. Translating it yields CASSSDRDISSGANVLTF.

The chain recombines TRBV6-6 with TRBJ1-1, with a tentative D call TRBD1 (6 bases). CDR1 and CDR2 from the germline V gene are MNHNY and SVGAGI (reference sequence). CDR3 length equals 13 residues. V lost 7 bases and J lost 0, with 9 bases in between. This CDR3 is CASTRGMNTEAFF. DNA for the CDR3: TGTGCCAGCACCAGGGGCATGAACACTGAAGCTTTCTTT.

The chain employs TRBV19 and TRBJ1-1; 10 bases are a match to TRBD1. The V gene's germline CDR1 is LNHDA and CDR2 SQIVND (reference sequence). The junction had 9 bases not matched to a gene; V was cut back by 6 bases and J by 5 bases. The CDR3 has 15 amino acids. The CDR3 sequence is CASSSEDRGFTEAFF. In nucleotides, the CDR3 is TGTGCCAGTAGCAGTGAGGACAGGGGGTTTACTGAAGCTTTCTTT.

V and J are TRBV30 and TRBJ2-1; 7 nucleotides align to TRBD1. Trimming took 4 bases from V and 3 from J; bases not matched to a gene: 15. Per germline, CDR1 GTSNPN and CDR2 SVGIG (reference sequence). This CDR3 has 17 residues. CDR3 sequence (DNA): TGTGCCTGGAAAAGTGGCCGGAGCCGGGACAGCTACAATGAGCAGTTCTTC. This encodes CAWKSGRSRDSYNEQFF.

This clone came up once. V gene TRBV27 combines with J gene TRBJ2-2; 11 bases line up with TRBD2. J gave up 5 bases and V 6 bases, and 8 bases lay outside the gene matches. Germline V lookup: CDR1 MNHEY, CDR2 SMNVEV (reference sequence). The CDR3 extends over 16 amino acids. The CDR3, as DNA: TGTGCCAGCAGAGCCTCTAGCGGGAGGAAAACCGGGGAGCTGTTTTTT. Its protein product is CASRASSGRKTGELFF.

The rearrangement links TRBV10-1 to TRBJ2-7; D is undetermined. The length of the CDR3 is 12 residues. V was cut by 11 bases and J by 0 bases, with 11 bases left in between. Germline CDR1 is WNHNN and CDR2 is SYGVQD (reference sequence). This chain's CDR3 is CASGSDSYEQYF. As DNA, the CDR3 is TGCGCCTCAGGATCGGACTCCTACGAGCAGTACTTC.

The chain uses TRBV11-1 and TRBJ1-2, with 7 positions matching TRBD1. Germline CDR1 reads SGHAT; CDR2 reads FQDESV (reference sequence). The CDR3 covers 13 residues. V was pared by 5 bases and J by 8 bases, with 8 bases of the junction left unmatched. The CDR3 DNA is TGTGCCAGCAGCCCCGGACAGGTGGAGGGCTACACCTTC. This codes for CASSPGQVEGYTF.

The CDR3: CASSQGAYEQYF. The CDR3 DNA reads as TGTGCCAGCAGCCAGGGGGCCTACGAGCAGTACTTC. J is TRBJ2-7 and V is TRBV13; TRBD1 matches 7 bases. J gave up 2 bases and V 5 bases, and 0 bases lay outside the gene matches. Per the germline V gene, CDR1 is PRHDT and CDR2 is FYEKMQ (reference sequence). This CDR3 is built from 12 residues. Variable domain in full (rest from reference TRBV13 and TRBJ2-7): AAGVIQSPRHLIKEKRETATLKCYPIPRHDTVYWYQQGPGQDPQFLISFYEKMQSDKGSIPDRFSAQQFSDYHSELNMSSLELGDSALYFCASSQGAYEQYFGPGTRLTVT.

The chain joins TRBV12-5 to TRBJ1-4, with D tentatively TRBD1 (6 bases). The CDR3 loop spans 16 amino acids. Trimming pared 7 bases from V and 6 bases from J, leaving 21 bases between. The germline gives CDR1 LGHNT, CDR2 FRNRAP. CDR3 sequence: CASAFPQGSRHEKLFF. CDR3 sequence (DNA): TGTGCTAGTGCCTTCCCCCAGGGGAGTCGACATGAAAAACTGTTTTTT.

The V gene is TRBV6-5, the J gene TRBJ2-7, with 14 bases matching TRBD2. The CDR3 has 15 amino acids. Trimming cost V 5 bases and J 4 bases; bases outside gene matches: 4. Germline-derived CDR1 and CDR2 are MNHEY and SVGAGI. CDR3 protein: CASSPGTSGSYEQYF. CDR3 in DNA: TGTGCCAGCAGTCCTGGGACTAGCGGGAGTTACGAGCAGTACTTC.

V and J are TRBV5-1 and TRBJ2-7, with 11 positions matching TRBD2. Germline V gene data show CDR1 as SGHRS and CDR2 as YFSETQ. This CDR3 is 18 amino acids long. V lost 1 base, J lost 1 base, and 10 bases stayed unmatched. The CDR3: CASSLNSPTSGRSYEQYF. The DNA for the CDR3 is TGCGCCAGCAGCTTGAATTCCCCCACTAGCGGGAGATCCTACGAGCAGTACTTC.

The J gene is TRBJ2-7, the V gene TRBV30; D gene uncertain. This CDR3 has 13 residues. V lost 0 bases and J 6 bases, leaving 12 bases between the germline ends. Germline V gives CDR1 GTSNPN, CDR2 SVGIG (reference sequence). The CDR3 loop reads CAWSVELVAEQYF. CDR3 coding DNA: TGTGCCTGGAGTGTCGAGCTGGTCGCCGAGCAGTACTTC. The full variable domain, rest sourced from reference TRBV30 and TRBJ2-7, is SQTIHQWPATLVQPVGSPLSLECTVEGTSNPNLYWYRQAAGRGLQLLFYSVGIGQISSEVPQNLSASRPQDRQFILSSKKLLLSDSGFYLCAWSVELVAEQYFGPGTRLTVT.

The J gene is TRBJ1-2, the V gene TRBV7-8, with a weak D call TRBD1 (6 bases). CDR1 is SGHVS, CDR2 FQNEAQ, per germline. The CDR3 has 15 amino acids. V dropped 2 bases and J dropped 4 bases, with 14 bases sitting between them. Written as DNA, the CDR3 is TGTGCCAGCAGCTTACGGACAGCTGACCTCTATGGCTACACCTTC. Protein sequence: CASSLRTADLYGYTF.

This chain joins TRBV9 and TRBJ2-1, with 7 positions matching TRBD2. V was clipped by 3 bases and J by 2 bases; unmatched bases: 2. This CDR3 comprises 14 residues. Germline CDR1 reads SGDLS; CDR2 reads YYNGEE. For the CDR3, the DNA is TGTGCCAGCAGCGCTAGCGGAACCTACAATGAGCAGTTCTTC. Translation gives CASSASGTYNEQFF.

CDR3 nucleotides: TGTGCCAGCAGTTTACGGAATTCACCCCTCCACTTT. This codes for CASSLRNSPLHF. This rearrangement joins TRBV12-3 or TRBV12-4 to TRBJ1-6; D remains ambiguous. V lost 2 bases and J 7 bases, leaving 3 bases between the germline ends. The CDR3 length is 12 residues.

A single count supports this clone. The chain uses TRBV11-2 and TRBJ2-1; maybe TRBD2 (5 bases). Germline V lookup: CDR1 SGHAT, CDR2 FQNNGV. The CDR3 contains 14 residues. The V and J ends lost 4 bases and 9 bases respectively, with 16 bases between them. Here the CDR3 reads CASSSGGGRGEQFF. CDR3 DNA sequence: TGTGCCAGCAGCTCGGGCGGAGGTCGGGGTGAGCAGTTCTTC.

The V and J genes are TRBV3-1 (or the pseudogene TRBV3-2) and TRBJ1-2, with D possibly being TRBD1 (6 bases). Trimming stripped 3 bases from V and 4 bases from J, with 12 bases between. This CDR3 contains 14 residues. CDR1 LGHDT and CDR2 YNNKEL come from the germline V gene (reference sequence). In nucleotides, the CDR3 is TGTGCCAGCAGCCACCTGACAGGTACCTATGGCTACACCTTC. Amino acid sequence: CASSHLTGTYGYTF.

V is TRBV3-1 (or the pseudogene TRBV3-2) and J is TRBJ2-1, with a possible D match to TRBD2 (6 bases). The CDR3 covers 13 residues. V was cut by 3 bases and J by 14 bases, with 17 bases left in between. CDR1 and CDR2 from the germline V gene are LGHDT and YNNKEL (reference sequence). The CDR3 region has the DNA TGTGCCAGCAGCCACTCCTCCGGGACTCTAAAGTTCTTC. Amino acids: CASSHSSGTLKFF.

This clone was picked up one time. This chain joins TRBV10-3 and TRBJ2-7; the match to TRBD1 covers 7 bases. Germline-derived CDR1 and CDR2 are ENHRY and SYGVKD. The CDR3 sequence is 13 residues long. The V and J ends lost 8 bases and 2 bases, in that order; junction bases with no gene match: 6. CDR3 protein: CAIQGQTTYEQYF. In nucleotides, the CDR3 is TGTGCCATCCAGGGACAGACAACCTACGAGCAGTACTTC.

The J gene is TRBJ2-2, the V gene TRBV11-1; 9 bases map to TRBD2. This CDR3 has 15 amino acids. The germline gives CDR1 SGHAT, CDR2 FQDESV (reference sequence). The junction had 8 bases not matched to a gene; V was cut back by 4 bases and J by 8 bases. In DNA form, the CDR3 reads TGTGCCAGCAGCTCACTAGCGGGTTTATCTGGGGAGCTGTTTTTT. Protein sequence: CASSSLAGLSGELFF.

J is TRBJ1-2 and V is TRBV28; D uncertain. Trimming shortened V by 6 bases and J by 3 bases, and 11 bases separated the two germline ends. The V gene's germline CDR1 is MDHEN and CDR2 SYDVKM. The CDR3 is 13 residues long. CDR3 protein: CASRIDFHYGYTF. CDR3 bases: TGTGCCAGCAGGATAGACTTCCACTATGGCTACACCTTC.

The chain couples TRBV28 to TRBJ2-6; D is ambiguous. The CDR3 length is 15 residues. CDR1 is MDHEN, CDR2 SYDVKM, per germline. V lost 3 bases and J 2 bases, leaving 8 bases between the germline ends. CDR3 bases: TGTGCCAGCAGTTTTTCCAGAACTGGGGCCAACGTCCTGACTTTC. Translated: CASSFSRTGANVLTF.

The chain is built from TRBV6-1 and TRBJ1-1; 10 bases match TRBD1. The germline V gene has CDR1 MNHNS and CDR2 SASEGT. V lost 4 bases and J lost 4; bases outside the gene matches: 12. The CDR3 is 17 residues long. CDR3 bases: TGTGCCAGCAGTGTCATGGACAGGGGGTTAGAATTCACTGAAGCTTTCTTT. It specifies CASSVMDRGLEFTEAFF.